This TCR beta chain was sequenced in a study of CD8+ T cells in alopecia areata. This clone was seen many times. Mismatch with germline at one junction end may stem from a read error. CDR3 length: 12 residues. Per germline, CDR1 SGHVS and CDR2 FQNEAQ. Investigators isolated RNA and reverse transcribed it into cDNA to act as the sequencing template. Measured with immunoSEQ multiplex PCR; TCRdb has only the in-frame clones, and not every one. The table lists more than 200,000 clones, roughly two thirds of them singletons, with 1% to 1.5% in the top ten. The rearrangement links TRBV7-8 to TRBJ1-2; tentatively, D is TRBD1 (5 bases). Sequenced here: CD4+ T cells sorted from blood, sampled at week 0. This TCR derives from a human donor with alopecia areata. This CDR3 is CASSPPLETEVF. The CDR3 DNA reads TGTGCCAGCAGCCCCCCCCTTGAGACAGAGGTCTTC.